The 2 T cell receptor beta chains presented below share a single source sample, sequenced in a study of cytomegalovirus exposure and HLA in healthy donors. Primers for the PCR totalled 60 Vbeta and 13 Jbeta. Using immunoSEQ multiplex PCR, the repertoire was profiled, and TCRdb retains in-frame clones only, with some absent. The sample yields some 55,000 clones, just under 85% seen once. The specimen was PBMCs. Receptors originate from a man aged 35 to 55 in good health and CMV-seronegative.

This chain's CDR3 is CASSLGQINEKLFF. Written as DNA, the CDR3 is TGTGCCAGTAGTCTAGGGCAAATTAATGAAAAACTGTTTTTT. The V call is TRBV19, the J call TRBJ1-4; D not certain. CDR1 is LNHDA and CDR2 is SQIVND in the germline V gene (reference sequence). Trimming stripped 5 bases from V and 4 bases from J, with 11 bases between. This CDR3 comprises 14 residues.

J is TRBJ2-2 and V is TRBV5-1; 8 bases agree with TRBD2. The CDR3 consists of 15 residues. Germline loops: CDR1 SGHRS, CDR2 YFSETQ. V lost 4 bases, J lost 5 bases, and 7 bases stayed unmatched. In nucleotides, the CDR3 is TGCGCCAGCAGCCCCGGGACTAGTGGTACCGGGGAGCTGTTTTTT. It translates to CASSPGTSGTGELFF.